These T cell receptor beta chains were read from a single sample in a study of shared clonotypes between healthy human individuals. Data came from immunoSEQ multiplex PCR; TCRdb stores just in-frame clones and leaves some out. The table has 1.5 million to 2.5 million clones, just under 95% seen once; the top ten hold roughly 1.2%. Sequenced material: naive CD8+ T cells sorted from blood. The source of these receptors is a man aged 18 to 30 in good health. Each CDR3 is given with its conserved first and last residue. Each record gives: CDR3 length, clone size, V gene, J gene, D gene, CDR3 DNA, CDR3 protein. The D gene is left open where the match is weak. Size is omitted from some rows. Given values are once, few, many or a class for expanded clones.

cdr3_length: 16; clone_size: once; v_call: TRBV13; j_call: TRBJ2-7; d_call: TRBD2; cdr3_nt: TGTGCCAGCAGCTCACGAGCGGGACTGAGCTCCTACGAGCAGTACTTC; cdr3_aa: CASSSRAGLSSYEQYF
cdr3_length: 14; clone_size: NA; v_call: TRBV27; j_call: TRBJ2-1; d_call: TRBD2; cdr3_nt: TGTGCCAGCAGTCTAGCGGGAGGGCTAGATGAGCAGTTCTTC; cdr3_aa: CASSLAGGLDEQFF
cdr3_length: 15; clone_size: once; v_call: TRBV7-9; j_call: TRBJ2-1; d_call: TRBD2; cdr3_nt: TGTGCCAGCAGCTCATTAGCGGGTTCCTACAATGAGCAGTTCTTC; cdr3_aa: CASSSLAGSYNEQFF
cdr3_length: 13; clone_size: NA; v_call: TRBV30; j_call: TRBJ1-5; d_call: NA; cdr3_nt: TGTGCCTGGAGCCGTCAGGGCAATCAGCCCCAGCATTTT; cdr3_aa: CAWSRQGNQPQHF
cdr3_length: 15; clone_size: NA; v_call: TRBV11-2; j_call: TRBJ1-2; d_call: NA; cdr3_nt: TGTGCCAGCAGCTCCCGGACAGACCAGAACTATGGCTACACCTTC; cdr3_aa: CASSSRTDQNYGYTF
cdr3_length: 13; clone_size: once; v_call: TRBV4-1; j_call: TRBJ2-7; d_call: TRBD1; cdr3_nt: TGCGCCAGCAGCCAAAAGACAGGGGGCGAGCAGTACTTC; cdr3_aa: CASSQKTGGEQYF
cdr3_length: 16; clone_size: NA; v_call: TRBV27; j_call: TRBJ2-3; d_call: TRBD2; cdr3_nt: TGTGCCAGCAGTTTTACCGGGACTAGCAGCACAGATACGCAGTATTTT; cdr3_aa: CASSFTGTSSTDTQYF
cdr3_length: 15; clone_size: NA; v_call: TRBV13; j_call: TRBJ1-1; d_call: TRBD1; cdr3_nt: TGTGCCAGCAGGGAGACAGGGAGGGGGAACACTGAAGCTTTCTTT; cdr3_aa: CASRETGRGNTEAFF
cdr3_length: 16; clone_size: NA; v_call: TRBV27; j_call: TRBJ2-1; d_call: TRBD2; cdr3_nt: TGTGCCAGCAGTTTAGTCTCCGCGGGAGGGGGGGGTGAGCAGTTCTTC; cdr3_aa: CASSLVSAGGGGEQFF
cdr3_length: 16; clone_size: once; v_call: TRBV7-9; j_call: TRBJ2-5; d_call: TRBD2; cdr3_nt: TGTGCCAGCAGCTCTCTAGGGGAGGGCCAATGGGAGACCCAGTACTTC; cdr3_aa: CASSSLGEGQWETQYF
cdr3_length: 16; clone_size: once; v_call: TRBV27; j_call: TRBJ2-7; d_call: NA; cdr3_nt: TGTGCCAGCAGTTACTCGACCGGGCCAGCTGTTTACGAGCAGTACTTC; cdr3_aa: CASSYSTGPAVYEQYF
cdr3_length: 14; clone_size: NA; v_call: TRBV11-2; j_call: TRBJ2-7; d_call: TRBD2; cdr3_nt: TGTGCCAGCAGCTTAGGAGCGGGAGTCGGGGAGCAGTACTTC; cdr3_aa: CASSLGAGVGEQYF
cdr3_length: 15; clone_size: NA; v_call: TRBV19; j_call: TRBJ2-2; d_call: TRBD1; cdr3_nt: TGTGCCAGTACCCCCGGGACAGATTTCACCGGGGAGCTGTTTTTT; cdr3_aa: CASTPGTDFTGELFF
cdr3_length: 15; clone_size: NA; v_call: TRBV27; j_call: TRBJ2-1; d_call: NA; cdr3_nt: TGTGCCAGCAGTTTCAGCCAGGGTTACTACAATGAGCAGTTCTTC; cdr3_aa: CASSFSQGYYNEQFF
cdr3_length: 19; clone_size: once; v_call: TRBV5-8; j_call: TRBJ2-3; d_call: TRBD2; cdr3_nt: TGTGCCAGCAGCTTGGCCCTAGCGGGAGAAGATCTTAGCACAGATACGCAGTATTTT; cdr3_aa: CASSLALAGEDLSTDTQYF
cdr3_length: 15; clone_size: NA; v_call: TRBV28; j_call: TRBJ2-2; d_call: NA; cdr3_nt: TGTGCCAGCAGTCTCGGGCTTATTCCGGACGGGGAGCTGTTTTTT; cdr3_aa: CASSLGLIPDGELFF
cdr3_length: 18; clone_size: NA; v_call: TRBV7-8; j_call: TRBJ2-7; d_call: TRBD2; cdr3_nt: TGTGCCAGCAGCACGGGACTAGCGGGCTTAGACAATTCCTACGAGCAGTACTTC; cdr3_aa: CASSTGLAGLDNSYEQYF
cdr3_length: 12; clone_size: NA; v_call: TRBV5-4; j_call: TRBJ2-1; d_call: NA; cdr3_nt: TGTGCCAGCAGCTTGGCCAGCAATGAGCAGTTCTTC; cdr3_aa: CASSLASNEQFF
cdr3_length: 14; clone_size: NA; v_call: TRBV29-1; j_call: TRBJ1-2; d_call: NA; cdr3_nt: TGCAGCGTTGAATACCTGGCAGACCTCTATGGCTACACCTTC; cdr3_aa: CSVEYLADLYGYTF
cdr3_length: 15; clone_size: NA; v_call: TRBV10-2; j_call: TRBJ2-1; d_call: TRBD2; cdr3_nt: TGCGCCAGCAGGCTGACTAGCGGGGGGATCAATGAGCAGTTCTTC; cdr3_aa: CASRLTSGGINEQFF
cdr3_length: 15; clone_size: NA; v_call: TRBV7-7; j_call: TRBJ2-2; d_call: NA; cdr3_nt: TGTGCTAGCAGCTTAGGGCAGGAGGACACCGGGGAGCTGTTTTTT; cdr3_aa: CASSLGQEDTGELFF
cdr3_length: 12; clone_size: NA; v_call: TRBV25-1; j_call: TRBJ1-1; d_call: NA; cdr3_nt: TGTGCCAGCAGGGCCTGGACCACTGAAGCTTTCTTT; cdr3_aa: CASRAWTTEAFF
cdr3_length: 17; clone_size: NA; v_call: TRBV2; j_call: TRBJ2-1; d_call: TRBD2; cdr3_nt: TGTGCCAGCAGTGTTCTAGCGGGAGGGCCGGGATACAATGAGCAGTTCTTC; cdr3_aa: CASSVLAGGPGYNEQFF
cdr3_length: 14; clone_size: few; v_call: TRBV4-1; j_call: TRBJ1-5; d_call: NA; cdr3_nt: TGCGCCAGCAGCCAAGATAAGGGAAATCAGCCCCAGCATTTT; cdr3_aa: CASSQDKGNQPQHF
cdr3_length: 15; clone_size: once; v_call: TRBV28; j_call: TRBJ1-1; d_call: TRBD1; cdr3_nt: TGTGCCAGCAGTGAGTACAGGGGTATGAACACTGAAGCTTTCTTT; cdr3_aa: CASSEYRGMNTEAFF
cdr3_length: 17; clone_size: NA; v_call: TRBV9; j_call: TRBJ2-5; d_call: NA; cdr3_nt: TGTGCCAGCAGCGTGGGCCTACAGGGTTTCTACCAAGAGACCCAGTACTTC; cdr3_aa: CASSVGLQGFYQETQYF
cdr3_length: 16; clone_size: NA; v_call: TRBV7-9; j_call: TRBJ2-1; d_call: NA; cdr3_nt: TGTGCCAGCATCTTTAGGGGGGGAAACTCCTACAATGAGCAGTTCTTC; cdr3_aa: CASIFRGGNSYNEQFF
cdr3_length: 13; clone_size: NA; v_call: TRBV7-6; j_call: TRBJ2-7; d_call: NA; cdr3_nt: TGTGCCAGCAGCTTAGATACTACCTACGAGCAGTACTTC; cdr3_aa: CASSLDTTYEQYF
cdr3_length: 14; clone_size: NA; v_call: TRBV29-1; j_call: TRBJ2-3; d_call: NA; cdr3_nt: TGCAGCGTTGACGGTAGCGGTAGCACAGATACGCAGTATTTT; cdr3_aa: CSVDGSGSTDTQYF
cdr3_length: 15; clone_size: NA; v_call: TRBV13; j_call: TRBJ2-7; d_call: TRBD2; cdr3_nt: TGTGCCAGCAGCTTCAATAGCGGGGGGGCGGACGAGCAGTACTTC; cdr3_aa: CASSFNSGGADEQYF
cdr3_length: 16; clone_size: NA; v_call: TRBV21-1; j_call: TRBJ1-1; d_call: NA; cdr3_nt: TGTGCCAGCAGCAAAACCCCTCGGGATTTTAACACTGAAGCTTTCTTT; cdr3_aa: CASSKTPRDFNTEAFF
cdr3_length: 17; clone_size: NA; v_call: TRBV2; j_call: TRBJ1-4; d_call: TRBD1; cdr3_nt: TGTGCCAGCAGGCCCCCAGAGGACAGGGTCTATTCCGAAAAACTGTTTTTT; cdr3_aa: CASRPPEDRVYSEKLFF
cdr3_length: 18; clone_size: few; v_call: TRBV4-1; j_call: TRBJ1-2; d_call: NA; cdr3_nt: TGCGCCAGCAGCCAAGATCCGGAAGATGGGAGAACAGGTTATGGCTACACCTTC; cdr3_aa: CASSQDPEDGRTGYGYTF
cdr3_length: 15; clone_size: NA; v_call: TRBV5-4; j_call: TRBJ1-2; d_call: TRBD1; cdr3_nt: TGTGCCAGCAGCTTGTTGGGACAGGCTAACTATGGCTACACCTTC; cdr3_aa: CASSLLGQANYGYTF
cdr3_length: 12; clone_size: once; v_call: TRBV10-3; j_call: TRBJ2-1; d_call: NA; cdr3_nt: TGTGCCATCAGTGAGAACGACAATGAGCAGTTCTTC; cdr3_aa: CAISENDNEQFF
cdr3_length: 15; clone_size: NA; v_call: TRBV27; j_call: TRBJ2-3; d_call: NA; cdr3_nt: TGTGCCAGCAGTCCCTTAGAGGGCCTACGAGATACGCAGTATTTT; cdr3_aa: CASSPLEGLRDTQYF
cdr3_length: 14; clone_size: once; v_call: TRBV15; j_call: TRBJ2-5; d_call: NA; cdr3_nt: TGTGCCACCAGCAGAGTGGGCTCCCAAGAGACCCAGTACTTC; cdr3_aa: CATSRVGSQETQYF
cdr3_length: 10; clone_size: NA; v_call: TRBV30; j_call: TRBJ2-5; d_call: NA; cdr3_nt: TGTGCCTGGAGTACAGAGACCCAGTACTTC; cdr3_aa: CAWSTETQYF
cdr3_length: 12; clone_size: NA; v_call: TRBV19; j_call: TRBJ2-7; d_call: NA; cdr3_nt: TGTGCCAGTAGTATAGCAGGAGACAGGCAGTACTTC; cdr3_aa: CASSIAGDRQYF
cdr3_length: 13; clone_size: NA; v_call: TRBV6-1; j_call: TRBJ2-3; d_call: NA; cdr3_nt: TGTGCCAGCAGTGCTGGGGGCACAGATACGCAGTATTTT; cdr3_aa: CASSAGGTDTQYF
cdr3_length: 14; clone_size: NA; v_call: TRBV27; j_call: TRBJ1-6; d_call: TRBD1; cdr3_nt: TGTGCCAGCAGAAAAGGGACAGAAAATTCACCCCTCCACTTT; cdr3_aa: CASRKGTENSPLHF
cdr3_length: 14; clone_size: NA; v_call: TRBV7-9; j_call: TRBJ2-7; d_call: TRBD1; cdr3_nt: TGTGCCAGCAGCCCTCGGGACAGCACCTACGAGCAGTACTTC; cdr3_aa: CASSPRDSTYEQYF
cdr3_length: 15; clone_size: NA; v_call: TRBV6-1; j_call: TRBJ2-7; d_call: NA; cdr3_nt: TGTGCCAGCAGTGGCCGGGACACGGGGAGCTACGAGCAGTACTTC; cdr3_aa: CASSGRDTGSYEQYF
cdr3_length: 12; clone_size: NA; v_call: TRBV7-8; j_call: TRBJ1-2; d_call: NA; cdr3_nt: TGTGCCAGCAGCTTAAACGGGTATGGCTACACCTTC; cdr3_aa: CASSLNGYGYTF
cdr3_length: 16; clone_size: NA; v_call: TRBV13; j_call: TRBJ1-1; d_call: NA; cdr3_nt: TGTGCCAGCAGCTTAGAAGGTAGTGCCCGGGGCACTGAAGCTTTCTTT; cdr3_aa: CASSLEGSARGTEAFF
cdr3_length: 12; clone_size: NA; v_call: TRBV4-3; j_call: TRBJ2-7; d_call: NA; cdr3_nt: TGCGCCAGCAGCCAAGACGGCTACGAGCAGTACTTC; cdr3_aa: CASSQDGYEQYF
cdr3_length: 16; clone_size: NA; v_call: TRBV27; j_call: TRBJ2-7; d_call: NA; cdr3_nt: TGTGCCAGCAGTCCCTCCTGGGGGGAAAATGGGGGCGAGCAGTACTTC; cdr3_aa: CASSPSWGENGGEQYF
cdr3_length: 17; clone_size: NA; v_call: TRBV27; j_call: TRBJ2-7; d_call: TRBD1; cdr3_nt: TGTGCCAGCAGTTTAGAAATCGGGTGGGACAGGGGCTACGAGCAGTACTTC; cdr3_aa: CASSLEIGWDRGYEQYF
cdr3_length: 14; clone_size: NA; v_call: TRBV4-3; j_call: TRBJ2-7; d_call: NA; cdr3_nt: TGCGCCAGCAGCCAAGAGGGTTTCTCCTACGAGCAGTACTTC; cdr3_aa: CASSQEGFSYEQYF
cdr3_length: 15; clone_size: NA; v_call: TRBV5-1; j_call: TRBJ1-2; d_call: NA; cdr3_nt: TGCGCCAGCAGCTTGGCGAGTGGGAGAAGGTATGGCTACACCTTC; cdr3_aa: CASSLASGRRYGYTF
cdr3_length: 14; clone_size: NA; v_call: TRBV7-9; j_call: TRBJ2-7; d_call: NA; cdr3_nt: TGTGCCAGCAGCTTGTCGCCGGGATCCTACGAGCAGTACTTC; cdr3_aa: CASSLSPGSYEQYF
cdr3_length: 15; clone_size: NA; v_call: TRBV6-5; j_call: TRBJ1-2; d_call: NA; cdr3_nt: TGTGCCAGCAGTTACTCTCCGGACGGTAACTATGGCTACACCTTC; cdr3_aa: CASSYSPDGNYGYTF
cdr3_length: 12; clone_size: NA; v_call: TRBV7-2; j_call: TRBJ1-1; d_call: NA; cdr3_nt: TGTGCCAGCAGCTCCCAAGGGTGGGAAGCTTTCTTT; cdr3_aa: CASSSQGWEAFF